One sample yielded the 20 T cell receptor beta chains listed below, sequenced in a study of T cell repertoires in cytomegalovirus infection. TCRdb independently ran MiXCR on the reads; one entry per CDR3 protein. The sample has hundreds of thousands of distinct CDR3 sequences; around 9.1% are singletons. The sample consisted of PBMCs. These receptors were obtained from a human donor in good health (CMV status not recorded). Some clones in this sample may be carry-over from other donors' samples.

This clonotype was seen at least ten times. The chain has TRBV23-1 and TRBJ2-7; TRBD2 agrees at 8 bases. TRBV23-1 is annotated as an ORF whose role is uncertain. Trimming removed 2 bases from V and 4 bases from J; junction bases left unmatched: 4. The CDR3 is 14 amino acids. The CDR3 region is CASSQIERGYEQYV. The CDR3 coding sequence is TGCGCCAGCAGTCAAATTGAGCGGGGGTACGAGCAGTACGTC.

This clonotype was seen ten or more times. The CDR3 region has the DNA TGTGCCAGCAGCCACAGGGTGGGCATTCAGTACTTC. Amino acids: CASSHRVGIQYF. The V gene is TRBV7-2, the J gene TRBJ2-4, with D maybe TRBD1 (6 bases). The CDR3 has 12 residues. V was cut by 5 bases and J by 9 bases, with 11 bases left in between. CDR1 is SGHTA and CDR2 is FQGNSA in the germline V gene.

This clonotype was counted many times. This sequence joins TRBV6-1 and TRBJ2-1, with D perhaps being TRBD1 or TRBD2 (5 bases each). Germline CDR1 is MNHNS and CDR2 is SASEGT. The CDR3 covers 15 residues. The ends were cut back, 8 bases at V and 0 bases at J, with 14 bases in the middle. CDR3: CASGVVGGSYNEQFF. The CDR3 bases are TGTGCCAGCGGAGTGGTTGGGGGCTCCTACAATGAGCAGTTCTTC.

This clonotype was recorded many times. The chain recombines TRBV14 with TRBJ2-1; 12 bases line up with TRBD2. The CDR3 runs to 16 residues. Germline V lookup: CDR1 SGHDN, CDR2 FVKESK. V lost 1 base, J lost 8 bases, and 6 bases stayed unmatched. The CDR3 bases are TGTGCCAGCAGCCAAGTCGCTAGCGGGGGGGCCTATGAGCAGTTCTTC. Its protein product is CASSQVASGGAYEQFF.

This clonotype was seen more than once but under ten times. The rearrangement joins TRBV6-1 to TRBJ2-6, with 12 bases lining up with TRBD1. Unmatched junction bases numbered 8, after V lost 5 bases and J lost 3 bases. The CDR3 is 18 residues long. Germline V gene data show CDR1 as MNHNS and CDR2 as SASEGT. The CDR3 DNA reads TGTGCCAGCAGTAAGTCCGGGACAGGGGGCCTTGGGGCCAACGTCCTGACTTTC. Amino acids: CASSKSGTGGLGANVLTF.

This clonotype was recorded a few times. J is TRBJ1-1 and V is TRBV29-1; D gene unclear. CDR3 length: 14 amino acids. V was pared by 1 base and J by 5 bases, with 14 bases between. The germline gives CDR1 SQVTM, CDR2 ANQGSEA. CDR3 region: CSVEGPTGGTEAFF. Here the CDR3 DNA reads TGCAGCGTTGAAGGCCCAACGGGAGGGACTGAAGCTTTCTTT.

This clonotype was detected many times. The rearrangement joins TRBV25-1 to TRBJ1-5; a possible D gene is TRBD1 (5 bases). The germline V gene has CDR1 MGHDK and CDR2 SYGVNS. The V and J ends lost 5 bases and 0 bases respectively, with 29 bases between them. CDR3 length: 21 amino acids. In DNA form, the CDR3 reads TGTGCCAGCAGTCCAAGCCGGGACCGAGGATCTTCTGTATATAGCAATCAGCCCCAGCATTTT. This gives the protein CASSPSRDRGSSVYSNQPQHF.

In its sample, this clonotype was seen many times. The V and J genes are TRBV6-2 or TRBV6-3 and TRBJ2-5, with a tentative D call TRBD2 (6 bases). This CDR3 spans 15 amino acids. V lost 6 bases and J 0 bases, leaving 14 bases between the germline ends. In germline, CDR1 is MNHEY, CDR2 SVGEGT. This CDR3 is CASSWGLSYQETQYF. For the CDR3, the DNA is TGTGCCAGCAGCTGGGGACTGTCGTACCAAGAGACCCAGTACTTC.

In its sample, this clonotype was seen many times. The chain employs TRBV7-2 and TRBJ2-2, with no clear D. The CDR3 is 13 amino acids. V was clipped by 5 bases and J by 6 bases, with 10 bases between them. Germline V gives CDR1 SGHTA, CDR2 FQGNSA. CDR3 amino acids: CASSPYGAGELFF. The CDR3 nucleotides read TGTGCCAGCAGCCCCTATGGGGCCGGGGAGCTGTTTTTT.

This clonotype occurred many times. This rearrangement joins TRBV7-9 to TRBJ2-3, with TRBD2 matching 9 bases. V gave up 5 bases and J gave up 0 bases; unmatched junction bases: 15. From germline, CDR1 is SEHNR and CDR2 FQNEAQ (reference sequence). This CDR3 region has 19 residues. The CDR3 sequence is CASSPPLGLLAGSTDTQYF. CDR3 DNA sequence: TGTGCCAGCAGCCCACCCCTCGGACTGCTAGCGGGAAGCACAGATACGCAGTATTTT.

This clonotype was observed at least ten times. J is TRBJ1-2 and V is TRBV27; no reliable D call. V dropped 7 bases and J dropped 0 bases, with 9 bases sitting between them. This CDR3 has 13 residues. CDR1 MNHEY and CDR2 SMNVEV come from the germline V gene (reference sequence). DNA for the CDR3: TGTGCCAGCACCAAGGCCCCTAACTATGGCTACACCTTC. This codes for CASTKAPNYGYTF.

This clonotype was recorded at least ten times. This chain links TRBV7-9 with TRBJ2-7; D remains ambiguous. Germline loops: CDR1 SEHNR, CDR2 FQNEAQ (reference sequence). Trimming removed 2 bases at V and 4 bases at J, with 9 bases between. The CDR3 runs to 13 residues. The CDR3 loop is CASSLTPMYEQYF. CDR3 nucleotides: TGTGCCAGCAGCTTAACACCGATGTACGAGCAGTACTTC.

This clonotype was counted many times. The CDR3 nucleotides are TGTGCCAGCGCCTCTAACAGTTTTGGCTACACCTTC. Its translation is CASASNSFGYTF. The chain links TRBV28 to TRBJ1-2; D uncertain. Germline assignment: CDR1 MDHEN and CDR2 SYDVKM. V was shortened by 8 bases and J by 7 bases, with 14 bases between the two germline ends. CDR3 size: 12 residues.

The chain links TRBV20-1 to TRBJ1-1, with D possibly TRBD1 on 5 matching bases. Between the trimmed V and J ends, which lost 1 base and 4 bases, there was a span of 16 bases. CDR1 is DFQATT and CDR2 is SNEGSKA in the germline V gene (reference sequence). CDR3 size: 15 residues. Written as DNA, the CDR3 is TGCAGTGCTAGAGCCCCGGAGGGGTCTGGCACTGAAGCTTTCTTT. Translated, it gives CSARAPEGSGTEAFF.

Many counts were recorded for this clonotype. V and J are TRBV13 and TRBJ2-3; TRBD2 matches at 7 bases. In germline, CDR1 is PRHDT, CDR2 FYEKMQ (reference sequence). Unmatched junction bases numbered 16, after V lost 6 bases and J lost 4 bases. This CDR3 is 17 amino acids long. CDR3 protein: CASSKWDPAGLSDTQYF. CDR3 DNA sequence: TGTGCCAGCAGTAAGTGGGATCCAGCGGGGTTGTCAGATACGCAGTATTTT.

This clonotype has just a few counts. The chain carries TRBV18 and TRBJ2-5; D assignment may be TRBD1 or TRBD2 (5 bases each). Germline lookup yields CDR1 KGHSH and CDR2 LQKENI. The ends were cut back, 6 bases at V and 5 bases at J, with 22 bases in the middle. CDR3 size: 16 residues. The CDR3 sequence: CASSPGTGKPSETQYF. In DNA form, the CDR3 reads TGTGCCAGCTCGCCCGGGACCGGGAAGCCGTCGGAGACCCAGTACTTC.

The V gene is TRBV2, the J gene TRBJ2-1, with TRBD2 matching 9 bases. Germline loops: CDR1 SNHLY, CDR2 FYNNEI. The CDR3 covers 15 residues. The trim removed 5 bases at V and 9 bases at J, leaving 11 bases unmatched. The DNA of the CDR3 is TGTGCCAGCAGTAGGATAGCGGGGGAGTCAGGTGAGCAGTTCTTC. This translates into CASSRIAGESGEQFF.

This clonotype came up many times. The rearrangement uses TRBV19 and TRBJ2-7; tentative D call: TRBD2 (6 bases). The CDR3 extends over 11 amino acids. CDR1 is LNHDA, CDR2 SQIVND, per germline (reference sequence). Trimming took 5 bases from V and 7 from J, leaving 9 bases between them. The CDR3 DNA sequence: TGTGCCAGTAGTTCTGGGGGGGAGCAGTACGTC. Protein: CASSSGGEQYV.

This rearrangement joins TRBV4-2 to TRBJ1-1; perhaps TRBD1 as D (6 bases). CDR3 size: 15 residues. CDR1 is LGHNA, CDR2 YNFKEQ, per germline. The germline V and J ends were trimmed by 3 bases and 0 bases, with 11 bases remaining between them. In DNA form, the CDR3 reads TGTGCCAGCAGCCAGGCACAGGGCTTGAACACTGAAGCTTTCTTT. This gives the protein CASSQAQGLNTEAFF.

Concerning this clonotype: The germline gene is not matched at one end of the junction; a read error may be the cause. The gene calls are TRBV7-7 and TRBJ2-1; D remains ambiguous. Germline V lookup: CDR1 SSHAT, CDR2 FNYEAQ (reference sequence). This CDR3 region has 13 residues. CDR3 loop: CASSLERDNEQFF. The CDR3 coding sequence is TGTGCTAGCAGCTTGGAACGGGACAATGAGCAGTTCTTC.